A selection of T cell receptor beta chains follows, all from one sample in a study of CD8+ T cells in alopecia areata. Repertoires were generated with immunoSEQ multiplex PCR, while TCRdb's copy carries only in-frame clones and drops some. The sample has about 140,000 clones, roughly 50% seen once. The sequenced sample consisted of CD4+ T cells sorted from blood. The receptors derive from a human donor in good health. Each CDR3 is given with its conserved first and last residue. The order of the fields is clone size, J gene, D gene, V gene, CDR3 DNA, CDR3 protein. A D gene is named only where the DNA matches it firmly. Clone size is shown for a subset of rows, as once, few, many or a class of expanded clone.

clone size: few
J gene: TRBJ2-4
D gene: -
V gene: TRBV18
CDR3 DNA: TGTGCCAGCTCCCCGGACCAAAATAGCATTCAGTACTTC
CDR3 protein: CASSPDQNSIQYF

clone size: -
J gene: TRBJ2-4
D gene: -
V gene: TRBV15
CDR3 DNA: TGTGCCACTGGGGAGGATACCAAAAACATTCAGTACTTC
CDR3 protein: CATGEDTKNIQYF

clone size: few
J gene: TRBJ1-5
D gene: -
V gene: TRBV6-5
CDR3 DNA: TGTGCCAGCAGTTATCAGGGCAATCAGCCCCAGCATTTT
CDR3 protein: CASSYQGNQPQHF

clone size: -
J gene: TRBJ1-2
D gene: -
V gene: TRBV7-2
CDR3 DNA: TGTGCCAGCAGCTCCGCAGGTCCCTATGGCTACACCTTC
CDR3 protein: CASSSAGPYGYTF

clone size: few
J gene: TRBJ1-1
D gene: -
V gene: TRBV30
CDR3 DNA: TGTGCCTTCTGGACGGAGGCTGAAGCTTTCTTT
CDR3 protein: CAFWTEAEAFF

clone size: few
J gene: TRBJ2-3
D gene: -
V gene: TRBV29-1
CDR3 DNA: TGCAGCGTTGTCGAGGGAGGTAGTACAGATACGCAGTATTTT
CDR3 protein: CSVVEGGSTDTQYF

clone size: -
J gene: TRBJ2-1
D gene: -
V gene: TRBV11-1
CDR3 DNA: TGTGCCAGCAGCCGCGGGACAGCTTACAATGAGCAGTTCTTC
CDR3 protein: CASSRGTAYNEQFF

clone size: few
J gene: TRBJ2-6
D gene: -
V gene: TRBV7-3
CDR3 DNA: TGTGCCAGCAGCATAACGGGGTCCGGGGCCAACGTCCTGACTTTC
CDR3 protein: CASSITGSGANVLTF

clone size: -
J gene: TRBJ2-3
D gene: TRBD2
V gene: TRBV28
CDR3 DNA: TGTGCCAGCAGCTACCCCATCAGGGAGGGCAACTCAGATACGCAGTATTTT
CDR3 protein: CASSYPIREGNSDTQYF

clone size: few
J gene: TRBJ1-5
D gene: -
V gene: TRBV7-8
CDR3 DNA: TGTGCCAGCAGCTTAGCCCGAGGATTCAACCAGCCCCAGCATTTT
CDR3 protein: CASSLARGFNQPQHF

clone size: few
J gene: TRBJ1-1
D gene: -
V gene: TRBV6-5
CDR3 DNA: TGTGCCAGCAGGTCAGGGCTATTACACGCTGAAGCTTTCTTT
CDR3 protein: CASRSGLLHAEAFF

clone size: -
J gene: TRBJ1-1
D gene: -
V gene: TRBV29-1
CDR3 DNA: TGCAGCGCCTGGGGGGGGAACACTGAAGCTTTCTTT
CDR3 protein: CSAWGGNTEAFF

clone size: -
J gene: TRBJ2-3
D gene: -
V gene: TRBV29-1
CDR3 DNA: TGCAGCGTTGTCCGTGACATCGTTGATACGCAGTATTTT
CDR3 protein: CSVVRDIVDTQYF

clone size: -
J gene: TRBJ1-2
D gene: -
V gene: TRBV29-1
CDR3 DNA: TGCAGCGTGAGGGACGGATTGGGGGGCTACACCTTC
CDR3 protein: CSVRDGLGGYTF

clone size: -
J gene: TRBJ2-1
D gene: TRBD2
V gene: TRBV29-1
CDR3 DNA: TGCAGCGTTACCGGAGCGGGAGCTCTGTTCTTC
CDR3 protein: CSVTGAGALFF

clone size: -
J gene: TRBJ2-7
D gene: -
V gene: TRBV18
CDR3 DNA: TGTGCCAGCTCACCAATTGATAATCTCTACGAGCAGTACTTC
CDR3 protein: CASSPIDNLYEQYF

clone size: -
J gene: TRBJ2-1
D gene: -
V gene: TRBV5-1
CDR3 DNA: TGCGCCAGCAGCCCGGACGCCTACAATGAGCAGTTCTTC
CDR3 protein: CASSPDAYNEQFF

clone size: -
J gene: TRBJ2-2
D gene: -
V gene: TRBV7-8
CDR3 DNA: TGTGCCAGCAGCGCTCAGGGGTTTAGCACCGGGGAGCTGTTTTTT
CDR3 protein: CASSAQGFSTGELFF

clone size: once
J gene: TRBJ2-5
D gene: -
V gene: TRBV7-2
CDR3 DNA: TGTGCCAGCAGCTTAAGTAGGACCCAGTACTTC
CDR3 protein: CASSLSRTQYF

clone size: -
J gene: TRBJ2-7
D gene: TRBD2
V gene: TRBV5-1
CDR3 DNA: TGCGCCAGCAGCCCTGACGGCGGGAGGCTGGACGAGCAGTACTTC
CDR3 protein: CASSPDGGRLDEQYF

clone size: few
J gene: TRBJ2-7
D gene: TRBD2
V gene: TRBV29-1
CDR3 DNA: TGCAGCGTTAAGGGACTAGCGATCTACGAGCAGTACTTC
CDR3 protein: CSVKGLAIYEQYF

clone size: few
J gene: TRBJ1-5
D gene: -
V gene: TRBV4-2
CDR3 DNA: TGTGCCAGCAGCCAAGGAGTCTCTCAGCCCCAGCATTTT
CDR3 protein: CASSQGVSQPQHF

clone size: -
J gene: TRBJ2-1
D gene: -
V gene: TRBV2
CDR3 DNA: TGTGCCAGCAGCTTCCTACACAATGAGCAGTTCTTC
CDR3 protein: CASSFLHNEQFF

clone size: -
J gene: TRBJ1-2
D gene: -
V gene: TRBV29-1
CDR3 DNA: TGCAGCGCCGCAGGGGTAGGTGGCTACACCTTC
CDR3 protein: CSAAGVGGYTF

clone size: once
J gene: TRBJ2-1
D gene: -
V gene: TRBV15
CDR3 DNA: TGTGCCACCAGCAGAGATTTTCAGGGCAATGAGCAGTTCTTC
CDR3 protein: CATSRDFQGNEQFF

clone size: -
J gene: TRBJ1-1
D gene: -
V gene: TRBV30
CDR3 DNA: TGTGCCTGGAGTTCGCGAGAGAACACTGAAGCTTTCTTT
CDR3 protein: CAWSSRENTEAFF

clone size: few
J gene: TRBJ1-5
D gene: TRBD1
V gene: TRBV6-6
CDR3 DNA: TGTGCCAGCAGTGAGAGGGCAGGGGGCCTTCAGCCCCAGCATTTT
CDR3 protein: CASSERAGGLQPQHF

clone size: -
J gene: TRBJ2-3
D gene: -
V gene: TRBV5-4
CDR3 DNA: TGTGCCAGCAGCCTGGGACCGGGGGCAGATACGCAGTATTTT
CDR3 protein: CASSLGPGADTQYF

clone size: -
J gene: TRBJ2-1
D gene: TRBD2
V gene: TRBV5-1
CDR3 DNA: TGCGCCAGCAGCTTGGCCAGCTCGGGGGGCTCCTACAATGAGCAGTTCTTC
CDR3 protein: CASSLASSGGSYNEQFF

clone size: few
J gene: TRBJ1-4
D gene: -
V gene: TRBV5-1
CDR3 DNA: TGCGCCAGCAGCTTGGAAGGGCTGGAAAAACTGTTTTTT
CDR3 protein: CASSLEGLEKLFF

clone size: -
J gene: TRBJ1-1
D gene: -
V gene: TRBV6-4
CDR3 DNA: TGTGCCAGCACCTCCGGAGCTTTCTTT
CDR3 protein: CASTSGAFF

clone size: -
J gene: TRBJ2-7
D gene: TRBD2
V gene: TRBV4-1
CDR3 DNA: TGCGCCAGCAGCCAAGATAGTGGACTAGCCATCCGGGAGCAGTACTTC
CDR3 protein: CASSQDSGLAIREQYF

clone size: -
J gene: TRBJ2-7
D gene: -
V gene: TRBV29-1
CDR3 DNA: TGCAGCGTTGAAACGGGGGGCCACGAGCAGTACTTC
CDR3 protein: CSVETGGHEQYF

clone size: -
J gene: TRBJ2-5
D gene: -
V gene: TRBV7-2
CDR3 DNA: TGTGCCAGCAGCCTACTTGTGGGCGGTGAGACCCAGTACTTC
CDR3 protein: CASSLLVGGETQYF

clone size: few
J gene: TRBJ1-1
D gene: -
V gene: TRBV7-2
CDR3 DNA: TGTGCCAGCAGCTTAATCGGGGCCACTGAAGCTTTCTTT
CDR3 protein: CASSLIGATEAFF

clone size: -
J gene: TRBJ2-2
D gene: -
V gene: TRBV7-2
CDR3 DNA: TGTGCCAGCAGCTTAGTTGCAGGGAACACCGGGGAGCTGTTTTTT
CDR3 protein: CASSLVAGNTGELFF

clone size: medium-sized
J gene: TRBJ2-3
D gene: TRBD1
V gene: TRBV7-2
CDR3 DNA: TGTGCCAGCAGCTTAGCGGCCCAGGGGGTCACAGATACGCAGTATTTT
CDR3 protein: CASSLAAQGVTDTQYF

clone size: -
J gene: TRBJ2-5
D gene: -
V gene: TRBV5-6
CDR3 DNA: TGTGCCAGCACAGTGTTCGGTCCCCAAGAGACCCAGTACTTC
CDR3 protein: CASTVFGPQETQYF

clone size: once
J gene: TRBJ2-3
D gene: -
V gene: TRBV25-1
CDR3 DNA: TGTGCCAGCAGTACGGGAACCACAGATACGCAGTATTTT
CDR3 protein: CASSTGTTDTQYF

clone size: -
J gene: TRBJ2-5
D gene: -
V gene: TRBV4-2
CDR3 DNA: TGTGCCAGCAGCCAAGGAGGGGGAGCCGGGGAGACCCAGTACTTC
CDR3 protein: CASSQGGGAGETQYF